These 10 T cell receptor beta chains came from one sample sequenced in a study of blood T cell repertoires in COVID-19. TCRdb's table, derived via immunoSEQ multiplex PCR, lists solely in-frame clones and lacks some. The sample has 35,000 to 55,000 clones; nearly 90% are singletons. The sequencing input was peripheral blood. These receptors were obtained from a man between 65 and 85 years old with active COVID-19.

The J gene is TRBJ2-1, the V gene TRBV7-2; TRBD2 matches 8 bases. The CDR3 extends over 15 amino acids. CDR1 and CDR2 (germline): SGHTA, FQGNSA. V shed 4 bases, J shed 9 bases, and the junction held 11 bases outside the gene matches. The DNA of the CDR3 is TGTGCCAGCAGCTCTTCCGGGACTAGTACCTTTGAGCAGTTCTTC. Protein: CASSSSGTSTFEQFF.

The chain uses TRBV10-1 and TRBJ2-6, with TRBD1 matching 7 bases. There are 22 residues in the CDR3. Germline assignment: CDR1 WNHNN and CDR2 SYGVQD (reference sequence). Trimming removed 0 bases from V and 0 bases from J; junction bases left unmatched: 17. As DNA, the CDR3 is TGCGCCAGCAGTGAGTCGAGGGGTAAAAAGGAAAGGGACAGCTCTGGGGCCAACGTCCTGACTTTC. This sequence encodes CASSESRGKKERDSSGANVLTF.

The gene calls are TRBV9 and TRBJ1-2; no definite D call. In germline, CDR1 is SGDLS, CDR2 YYNGEE. CDR3 size: 14 residues. V lost 5 bases and J lost 5, with 16 bases in between. CDR3: CASSDNAQTYGYTF. In nucleotides, the CDR3 is TGTGCCAGCAGTGACAACGCTCAGACATATGGCTACACCTTC.

J is TRBJ2-7 and V is TRBV7-8, with 9 nucleotides matching TRBD1. This CDR3 comprises 15 residues. Germline assignment: CDR1 SGHVS and CDR2 FQNEAQ. V shed 6 bases, J shed 2 bases, and the junction held 8 bases outside the gene matches. CDR3 loop: CASRRPGQGTYEQYF. For the CDR3, the DNA is TGTGCCAGCAGGCGACCGGGACAGGGAACCTACGAGCAGTACTTC. Combining the CDR3 with reference TRBV7-8 and TRBJ2-7 gives the whole variable domain GAGVSQSPRYKVAKRGQDVALRCDPISGHVSLFWYQQALGQGPEFLTYFQNEAQLDKSGLPSDRFFAERPEGSVSTLKIQRTQQEDSAVYLCASRRPGQGTYEQYFGPGTRLTVT.

The CDR3 loop reads CAISGDKTGVGTEAFF. The CDR3 nucleotides read TGTGCCATCAGTGGGGATAAGACAGGGGTTGGCACTGAAGCTTTCTTT. This chain joins TRBV10-3 and TRBJ1-1; TRBD1 matches at 8 bases. Germline loops: CDR1 ENHRY, CDR2 SYGVKD. V shed 4 bases, J shed 4 bases, and the junction held 11 bases outside the gene matches. There are 16 residues in the CDR3.

The genes are TRBV7-6 and TRBJ2-3; TRBD2 aligns across 7 bases. Per germline, CDR1 SGHVS and CDR2 FNYEAQ. CDR3 length equals 19 residues. The trim removed 4 bases at V and 0 bases at J, leaving 16 bases unmatched. This chain's CDR3 is CASSSRAGASGPSTDTQYF. In nucleotides, the CDR3 is TGTGCCAGCAGCTCCAGAGCTGGGGCTAGCGGACCGAGCACAGATACGCAGTATTTT.

The chain joins TRBV12-3 or TRBV12-4 to TRBJ2-1; TRBD2 is a possible D gene (6 bases). The CDR3 consists of 10 residues. The ends were cut back, 3 bases at V and 13 bases at J, with 7 bases in the middle. CDR3 in DNA: TGTGCCAGCAGTTTCGGGACTCAGTTCTTC. It yields the protein CASSFGTQFF.

The V gene is TRBV5-6, the J gene TRBJ1-6, with TRBD1 matching over 9 bases. There are 16 residues in the CDR3. Germline V lookup: CDR1 SGHDT, CDR2 YYEEEE. Germline trimming cut 4 bases from V and 5 bases from J; bases unmatched to any gene: 7. CDR3 sequence: CASSKPGQGHNSPLHF. CDR3 sequence (DNA): TGTGCCAGCAGCAAGCCGGGACAGGGCCATAATTCACCCCTCCACTTT.

The chain recombines TRBV27 with TRBJ1-3; D is perhaps TRBD1 (5 bases). The germline V and J ends were trimmed by 8 bases and 3 bases, with 11 bases remaining between them. Germline CDR1 MNHEY, CDR2 SMNVEV (reference sequence). CDR3 length: 13 residues. The DNA for the CDR3 is TGTGCCAGCGGGTGGGGGGGTGGAAACACCATATATTTT. It specifies CASGWGGGNTIYF.

This chain uses TRBV4-3 with TRBJ1-2; 8 nucleotides align to TRBD1. Trimming at V came to 0 bases and at J to 4 bases, leaving 7 bases not matched to a gene. The CDR3 runs to 16 residues. Germline lookup yields CDR1 LGHNA and CDR2 YSLEER. The CDR3 loop is CASSQDPQGAGYGYTF. In DNA, the CDR3 is TGCGCCAGCAGCCAAGATCCCCAGGGGGCAGGCTATGGCTACACCTTC.